Listed below are T cell receptor beta chains from one sample, sequenced in a study of cytomegalovirus exposure and HLA in healthy donors. This table comes from immunoSEQ multiplex PCR, and its TCRdb copy is limited to in-frame clones, with some not included. Of fewer than 200,000 clones listed, about nine tenths are singletons. Sequenced input: PBMCs. The receptors derive from a boy younger than 10 in good health and CMV-seronegative. Both conserved end residues are trimmed from each CDR3. Fields, in order: clone size, V gene, J gene, CDR3 protein. Clone size is stated in some rows and not others, as once, few, many or a class when expanded.

abundance: .
v_gene: TRBV9
j_gene: TRBJ2-5
CDR3aa: ASSVRPSGGETQY

abundance: .
v_gene: TRBV7-9
j_gene: TRBJ2-7
CDR3aa: ASRKGQGFGEQY

abundance: .
v_gene: TRBV28
j_gene: TRBJ1-3
CDR3aa: ATAGGGSGNTIY

abundance: few
v_gene: TRBV2
j_gene: TRBJ1-4
CDR3aa: ASSAEGQEKLF

abundance: .
v_gene: TRBV19
j_gene: TRBJ2-7
CDR3aa: ASRAPGQGPREQY

abundance: .
v_gene: TRBV27
j_gene: TRBJ1-6
CDR3aa: ASSLIRGNSPLH

abundance: .
v_gene: TRBV28
j_gene: TRBJ1-3
CDR3aa: ASSPRPGFSSGNTIY

abundance: .
v_gene: TRBV6-5
j_gene: TRBJ1-2
CDR3aa: ASRSPAGNSYT

abundance: once
v_gene: TRBV10-3
j_gene: TRBJ1-2
CDR3aa: AISGGQGAGYT

abundance: .
v_gene: TRBV7-6
j_gene: TRBJ1-5
CDR3aa: ASSFRAGGNQPQH